These 5 T cell receptor beta chains came from one sample sequenced in a study of beta chain features in type 1 diabetes (dated by TCRdb to 2017 to 2018). Results and caveats for the whole study, not just this receptor: A moderate but significant shortening of TCRB CDR3 length was observed in type 1 diabetes patients in all four CD4+ subsets.

The antigens for these receptors are not known. Library preparation employed the immunoSEQ multiplex PCR assay. The entire amount of isolated RNA was reverse transcribed using the High Capacity cDNA Reverse Transcription Kit, so the sequenced TCRB transcripts were expressed ones. TCRdb holds this immuneACCESS table with in-frame rearrangements only. Some clones are missing; in checked studies, unresolved V genes explain under half, and the rest has no known cause. The table for this sample lists some 160,000 clones; about 10% of them were counted only once. The ten biggest clones cover 0.7% of the sample. The sequencing input was central memory CD4+ T cells from blood. These receptors came from a woman in her twenties or thirties with type 1 diabetes.

This clone has a handful of counts. The chain carries TRBV9 and TRBJ2-1; 7 bases line up with TRBD2. From germline, CDR1 is SGDLS and CDR2 YYNGEE. V trimming: 4 bases; J trimming: 2 bases; junction bases outside the gene matches: 9. CDR3 length equals 16 residues. CDR3 sequence: CASSPSVAGAYNEQFF. CDR3 sequence (DNA): TGTGCCAGCAGCCCCTCAGTCGCGGGAGCCTACAATGAGCAGTTCTTC.

A few counts support this clone. The gene calls are TRBV4-2 and TRBJ2-3, with TRBD2 identical over 8 bases. Germline lookup yields CDR1 LGHNA and CDR2 YNFKEQ. The CDR3 is made up of 15 amino acids. Trimming at V came to 1 base and at J to 5 bases, leaving 5 bases not matched to a gene. The CDR3 DNA reads as TGTGCCAGCAGCCAAGTTTCCGGGGGGGAAGATACGCAGTATTTT. Protein: CASSQVSGGEDTQYF.

In regard to this clone: This sample also contains other DNA sequences that code for the same CDR3. This sequence joins TRBV18 and TRBJ1-2; no clear D. This CDR3 is built from 13 residues. V was cut by 2 bases and J by 3 bases, with 7 bases left in between. The germline V gene has CDR1 KGHSH and CDR2 LQKENI. In nucleotides, the CDR3 is TGTGCCAGCTCACCAAGCCCTGACTATGGCTACACCTTC. Its translation is CASSPSPDYGYTF.

Here the CDR3 DNA reads TGTGCCAGCAGCTTAGCCTCTTTGAGTTCAGATACGCAGTATTTT. It yields the protein CASSLASLSSDTQYF. This chain links TRBV7-9 with TRBJ2-3; D not resolved. The CDR3 sequence is 15 residues long. V was pared by 0 bases and J by 4 bases, with 11 bases between. Germline V CDR1 and CDR2: SEHNR, FQNEAQ (reference sequence).

This clone has only a few counts. The J gene is TRBJ2-1, the V gene TRBV29-1; D remains ambiguous. The V gene's germline CDR1 is SQVTM and CDR2 ANQGSEA. The germline V and J ends were trimmed by 2 bases and 8 bases, with 19 bases remaining between them. The CDR3 runs to 15 residues. The CDR3 DNA sequence: TGCAGCGTTGAAATAACAGCCACCTCGTTGGATGAGCAGTTCTTC. Its translation is CSVEITATSLDEQFF.